The 27 T cell receptor beta chains below were found in one sample sequenced in a study of cytomegalovirus exposure and HLA in healthy donors. Use of 60 Vbeta and 13 Jbeta primers characterized the PCR. The data were produced by immunoSEQ multiplex PCR, yet TCRdb's version contains in-frame clones alone and is incomplete. The sample holds under 200,000 clones, about four fifths seen once. The sample consisted of PBMCs. Receptors were obtained from a woman aged 18-29 years in good health and CMV-seronegative.

This rearrangement joins TRBV4-2 to TRBJ2-7; 8 positions match TRBD2. The CDR3 is 18 residues long. Per the germline V gene, CDR1 is LGHNA and CDR2 is YNFKEQ. Unmatched junction bases numbered 10, after V lost 0 bases and J lost 0 bases. The CDR3 sequence: CASSQDHPVSGSSYEQYF. Written as DNA, the CDR3 is TGTGCCAGCAGCCAAGATCATCCGGTCAGCGGGAGCTCCTACGAGCAGTACTTC.

V is TRBV29-1 and J is TRBJ2-3; D unresolved. CDR1 is SQVTM, CDR2 ANQGSEA, per germline. V was cut by 4 bases and J by 4 bases, with 9 bases left in between. CDR3 size: 12 residues. CDR3 sequence (DNA): TGCAGCGTTGTCCCGGTAGCAGATACGCAGTATTTT. Protein: CSVVPVADTQYF.

The gene calls are TRBV5-6 and TRBJ2-3; 7 bases are shared with TRBD2. V lost 2 bases, J lost 2 bases, and 17 bases stayed unmatched. The CDR3 is made up of 19 amino acids. The germline V gene has CDR1 SGHDT and CDR2 YYEEEE. The CDR3 region has the DNA TGTGCCAGCAGCTTTCCCCCCTTCCGGGAGGTTACCTACACAGATACGCAGTATTTT. Translation: CASSFPPFREVTYTDTQYF.

This chain links TRBV11-1 with TRBJ2-7; 8 bases are a match to TRBD1. CDR1 and CDR2 (germline): SGHAT, FQDESV (reference sequence). The CDR3 contains 15 residues. V lost 1 base and J lost 6; bases outside the gene matches: 8. CDR3 region: CASSLGFAGGPEQYV. For the CDR3, the DNA is TGTGCCAGCAGCTTAGGTTTCGCAGGGGGCCCCGAGCAGTACGTC.

The rearrangement uses TRBV6-1 and TRBJ1-3; 8 bases are a match to TRBD1. CDR1 is MNHNS and CDR2 is SASEGT in the germline V gene. The CDR3 has 13 amino acids. J gave up 4 bases and V 8 bases, and 4 bases lay outside the gene matches. The CDR3, as DNA: TGTGCCAGCTTCAGGGGGCAAGGAAACACCATATATTTT. Translating it yields CASFRGQGNTIYF.

The V call is TRBV5-6, the J call TRBJ1-6; D remains ambiguous. CDR1 and CDR2 (germline): SGHDT, YYEEEE. V was pared by 1 base and J by 2 bases, with 7 bases between. The CDR3 has 15 residues. This chain's CDR3 is CASSLRGAYNSPLHF. In DNA, the CDR3 is TGTGCCAGCAGCTTGCGGGGTGCCTATAATTCACCCCTCCACTTT.

This chain uses TRBV30 with TRBJ1-2, with 7 bases identical to TRBD1. With 3 bases clipped from V and 2 bases from J, the junction kept 9 bases outside the gene matches. The CDR3 runs to 15 residues. From germline, CDR1 is GTSNPN and CDR2 SVGIG (reference sequence). CDR3 nucleotide sequence: TGTGCCTGGAGCGGACGCTCGGACAGGAACTATGGCTACACCTTC. Translated, it gives CAWSGRSDRNYGYTF.

This chain connects TRBV4-1 to TRBJ2-2, with D possibly matching TRBD2 (6 bases). CDR1 is MGHRA and CDR2 is YSYEKL in the germline V gene. V was shortened by 5 bases and J by 6 bases, with 13 bases between the two germline ends. This CDR3 is built from 14 residues. This CDR3 is CASSSPGGAGELFF. CDR3 bases: TGCGCCAGCAGCTCCCCGGGCGGGGCCGGGGAGCTGTTTTTT.

About this clone: Different DNA sequences within this sample yield the same CDR3. The chain recombines TRBV18 with TRBJ1-2, with a weak D call TRBD1 (5 bases). The CDR3 has 14 residues. The germline CDR1 and CDR2 sequences are KGHSH and LQKENI. V dropped 2 bases and J dropped 0 bases, with 7 bases sitting between them. In DNA form, the CDR3 reads TGTGCCAGCTCACCAGGGGGGACTAACTATGGCTACACCTTC. Amino acids: CASSPGGTNYGYTF.

This chain connects TRBV30 to TRBJ1-4; the D is unclear. Germline V gene data show CDR1 as GTSNPN and CDR2 as SVGIG (reference sequence). The CDR3 spans 15 residues. The V end was cut by 4 bases, the J end by 8 bases, with 20 bases between. The CDR3 reads CAWNGGSGAGEKLFF. As DNA, the CDR3 is TGTGCCTGGAATGGCGGATCGGGAGCGGGGGAAAAACTGTTTTTT.

DNA of the CDR3: TGTGCCAGCAGCAAGTATCGGGGGGCCTCCGAGCAGTACGTC. Protein product: CASSKYRGASEQYV. The genes are TRBV21-1 and TRBJ2-7; the DNA was not compared with TRBD2, the D call given in the table. TRBV21-1 is tagged as a pseudogene. The CDR3 length is 14 residues.

As concerns this clone: The DNA is omitted, as the CDR3 cannot be located on it reliably, and the CDR3 follows TCRdb's listing. J is TRBJ1-4 and V is TRBV28; the tabulated D call, TRBD1, remains unverified against the DNA. The CDR3 totals 11 residues, both ends included. Germline V gives CDR1 MDHEN, CDR2 SYDVKM. CDR3 sequence reads: CASVGDGAQFF.

The rearrangement uses TRBV5-5 and TRBJ2-1, with TRBD2 matching 7 bases. V dropped 0 bases and J dropped 3; count of bases not matched to a gene: 9. The germline V gene encodes CDR1 SGHKS and CDR2 YYEKEE (reference sequence). The CDR3 spans 17 residues. The CDR3 sequence: CASSLAGMGGNYNEQFF. The CDR3 nucleotides are TGTGCCAGCAGCTTGGCAGGGATGGGAGGGAACTACAATGAGCAGTTCTTC.

The rearrangement links TRBV7-6 to TRBJ2-5; D is perhaps TRBD2 (6 bases). The V gene lost 4 bases and the J gene lost 5 bases, with 20 bases spanning the gap. Germline V gives CDR1 SGHVS, CDR2 FNYEAQ. The CDR3 spans 16 residues. The CDR3 sequence is CASSSGYAGIEETQYF. Here the CDR3 DNA reads TGTGCCAGCAGCTCTGGTTACGCGGGAATAGAGGAGACCCAGTACTTC. The whole variable domain, filled in from reference TRBV7-6 and TRBJ2-5, reads GAGVSQSPRYKVTKRGQDVALRCDPISGHVSLYWYRQALGQGPEFLTYFNYEAQQDKSGLPNDRFSAERPEGSISTLTIQRTEQRDSAMYRCASSSGYAGIEETQYFGPGTRLLVL.

The V call is TRBV7-6, the J call TRBJ2-3; the D gene is possibly TRBD1 (6 bases). This CDR3 is 14 amino acids long. The V gene's germline CDR1 is SGHVS and CDR2 FNYEAQ. V was pared by 1 base and J by 4 bases, with 9 bases between. In DNA form, the CDR3 reads TGTGCCAGCAGCTTAGTCCAGGGGTCAGATACGCAGTATTTT. Translation gives CASSLVQGSDTQYF. Using reference TRBV7-6 and TRBJ2-3 for the parts outside the CDR3, the full variable domain is GAGVSQSPRYKVTKRGQDVALRCDPISGHVSLYWYRQALGQGPEFLTYFNYEAQQDKSGLPNDRFSAERPEGSISTLTIQRTEQRDSAMYRCASSLVQGSDTQYFGPGTRLTVL.

The chain employs TRBV11-2 and TRBJ2-2, with TRBD2 as a possible D gene (6 bases). This CDR3 is built from 17 residues. Trimming shortened V by 0 bases and J by 3 bases, and 14 bases separated the two germline ends. CDR1 SGHAT and CDR2 FQNNGV come from the germline V gene. CDR3 sequence (DNA): TGTGCCAGCAGCTTAGATCCGGGGGAGTCGTACACCGGGGAGCTGTTTTTT. It translates to CASSLDPGESYTGELFF.

This clone showed up just a few times. This chain's CDR3 is CASSLRQGPYEQYF. Here the CDR3 DNA reads TGTGCCAGCAGTTTACGGCAGGGTCCCTACGAGCAGTACTTC. The genes are TRBV28 and TRBJ2-7; a weak D match, TRBD1 (5 bases). CDR1 is MDHEN and CDR2 is SYDVKM in the germline V gene. CDR3 size: 14 residues. V shed 2 bases and J shed 2 bases, with 10 bases lying between them.

V usage is TRBV4-3 and J usage is TRBJ2-6; 10 nucleotides match TRBD1. The germline V gene has CDR1 LGHNA and CDR2 YSLEER. CDR3 length: 17 residues. The ends lost 4 bases at V and 2 bases at J; junction bases unmatched: 5. CDR3 nucleotide sequence: TGCGCCAGCAGCCCTGGGACAGGGGCCACTGGGGCCAACGTCCTGACTTTC. Residues: CASSPGTGATGANVLTF.

V gene TRBV9 combines with J gene TRBJ2-1; D may be TRBD2 (6 bases). Trimming took off 4 bases at V and 1 base at J, with 27 bases between the two ends. From germline, CDR1 is SGDLS and CDR2 YYNGEE. The CDR3 is 20 residues long. CDR3 amino acids: CASSPSGFGGDRRSYNEQFF. The CDR3 DNA reads TGTGCCAGCAGCCCCAGCGGTTTCGGAGGGGACCGCCGGTCCTACAATGAGCAGTTCTTC. The variable domain in full, completed from reference TRBV9 and TRBJ2-1, reads DSGVTQTPKHLITATGQRVTLRCSPRSGDLSVYWYQQSLDQGLQFLIQYYNGEERAKGNILERFSAQQFPDLHSELNLSSLELGDSALYFCASSPSGFGGDRRSYNEQFFGPGTRLTVL.

This clone was counted once. The rearrangement joins TRBV28 to TRBJ2-5, with D possibly matching TRBD1 (6 bases). The germline CDR1 and CDR2 sequences are MDHEN and SYDVKM. V was shortened by 2 bases and J by 3 bases, with 13 bases between the two germline ends. The CDR3 extends over 15 amino acids. This CDR3 is CASSLLGGQKETQYF. The CDR3 nucleotides are TGTGCCAGCAGTTTACTGGGTGGACAGAAAGAGACCCAGTACTTC.

This chain joins TRBV9 and TRBJ2-5; 9 bases line up with TRBD1. The CDR3 contains 15 residues. Germline-derived CDR1 and CDR2 are SGDLS and YYNGEE. Trimming took 0 bases from V and 4 from J; bases not matched to a gene: 4. In DNA, the CDR3 is TGTGCCAGCAGCGTAGCGGACAGGGGACGAGAGACCCAGTACTTC. This gives the protein CASSVADRGRETQYF. Drawing the rest from reference TRBV9 and TRBJ2-5, the complete variable domain is DSGVTQTPKHLITATGQRVTLRCSPRSGDLSVYWYQQSLDQGLQFLIQYYNGEERAKGNILERFSAQQFPDLHSELNLSSLELGDSALYFCASSVADRGRETQYFGPGTRLLVL.

V is TRBV7-9 and J is TRBJ1-2, with 9 bases lining up with TRBD1. CDR1 and CDR2 (germline): SEHNR, FQNEAQ (reference sequence). The CDR3 contains 14 residues. V lost 1 base, J lost 6 bases, and 3 bases stayed unmatched. CDR3 loop: CASSLGNRGHGYTF. The CDR3 DNA reads as TGTGCCAGCAGCTTAGGAAACAGGGGGCATGGCTACACCTTC.

The table lists this clone with a count of one. The V and J genes are TRBV25-1 and TRBJ1-6; 9 positions agree with TRBD1. The CDR3 length is 15 residues. V gave up 1 base and J gave up 7 bases; unmatched junction bases: 2. Germline V gene lookup returns CDR1 MGHDK and CDR2 SYGVNS. This chain's CDR3 is CASSEWTGENSPLHF. CDR3 in DNA: TGTGCCAGCAGTGAATGGACAGGGGAGAATTCACCCCTCCACTTT.

The chain recombines TRBV5-1 with TRBJ2-1, with 9 bases fitting TRBD2. V lost 5 bases to trimming and J lost 4 bases; unmatched junction nucleotides: 4. CDR1 is SGHRS, CDR2 YFSETQ, per germline. The CDR3 is made up of 14 amino acids. The chain's CDR3 is CASRSSGAYNEQFF. The CDR3 region has the DNA TGCGCCAGCAGGTCTAGCGGGGCTTACAATGAGCAGTTCTTC.

Points on this clone: Germline is not matched at one junction end, which may reflect a read error. The rearrangement uses TRBV7-7 and TRBJ2-2; TRBD1 might be the D (6 bases). Germline CDR1 SSHAT, CDR2 FNYEAQ (reference sequence). The CDR3 runs 16 residues. The CDR3, as DNA: TGTGCTAGCAGCCCTCCCGGGACATACAACACCGGGGAGCTGTTTTTT. Translation: CASSPPGTYNTGELFF.

Regarding this clone: The same CDR3 can be traced to other DNA sequences in this sample. The rearrangement joins TRBV27 to TRBJ2-1, with 7 bases fitting TRBD1. The J segment lost 7 bases and the V segment lost 6 bases, leaving 3 bases of the junction unmatched. The CDR3 is 12 amino acids. Germline CDR1 is MNHEY and CDR2 is SMNVEV (reference sequence). The CDR3 loop reads CASSLQGNEQFF. The CDR3 nucleotides read TGTGCCAGCAGCTTACAGGGGAATGAGCAGTTCTTC.

The rearrangement links TRBV7-6 to TRBJ2-7; D may be TRBD1 (5 bases). Germline V lookup: CDR1 SGHVS, CDR2 FNYEAQ. V gave up 1 base and J gave up 5 bases, with 6 bases separating them. The CDR3 is made up of 12 amino acids. DNA for the CDR3: TGTGCCAGCAGCTTAGTAGGGGACGAGCAGTACTTC. Protein sequence: CASSLVGDEQYF.